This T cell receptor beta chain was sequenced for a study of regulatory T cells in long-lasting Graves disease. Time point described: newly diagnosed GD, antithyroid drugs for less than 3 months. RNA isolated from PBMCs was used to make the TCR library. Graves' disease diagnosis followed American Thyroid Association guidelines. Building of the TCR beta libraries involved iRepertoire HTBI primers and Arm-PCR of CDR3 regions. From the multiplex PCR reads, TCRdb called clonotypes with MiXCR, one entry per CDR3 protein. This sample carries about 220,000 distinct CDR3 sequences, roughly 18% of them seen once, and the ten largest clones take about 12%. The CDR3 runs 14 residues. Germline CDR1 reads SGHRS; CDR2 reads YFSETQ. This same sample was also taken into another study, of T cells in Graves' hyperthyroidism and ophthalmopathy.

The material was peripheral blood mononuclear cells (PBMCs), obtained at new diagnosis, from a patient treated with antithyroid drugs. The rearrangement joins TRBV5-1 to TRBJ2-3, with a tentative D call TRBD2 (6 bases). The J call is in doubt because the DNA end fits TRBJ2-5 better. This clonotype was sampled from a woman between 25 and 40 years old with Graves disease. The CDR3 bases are TGCGCCAGCAGCTTGTATGCGGAGGGGGAGACCCAGTACTTC. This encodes CASSLYAEGETQYF.